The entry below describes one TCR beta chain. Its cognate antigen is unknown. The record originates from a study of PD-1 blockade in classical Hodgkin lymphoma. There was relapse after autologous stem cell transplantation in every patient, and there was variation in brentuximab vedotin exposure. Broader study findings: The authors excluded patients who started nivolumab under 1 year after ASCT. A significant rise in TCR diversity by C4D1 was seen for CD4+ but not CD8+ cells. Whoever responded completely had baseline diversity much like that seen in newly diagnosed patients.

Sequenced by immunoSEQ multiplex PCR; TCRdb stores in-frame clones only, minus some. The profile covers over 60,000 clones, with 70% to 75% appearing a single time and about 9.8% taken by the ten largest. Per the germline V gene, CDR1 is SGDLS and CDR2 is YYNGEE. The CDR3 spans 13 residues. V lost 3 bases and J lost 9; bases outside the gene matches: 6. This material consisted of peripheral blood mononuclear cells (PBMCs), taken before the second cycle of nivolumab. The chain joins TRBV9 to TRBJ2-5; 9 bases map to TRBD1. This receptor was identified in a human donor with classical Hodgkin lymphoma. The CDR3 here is CASSGQGVGAQYF. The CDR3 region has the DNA TGTGCCAGCAGCGGACAGGGGGTTGGGGCCCAGTACTTC.